This T cell receptor (beta chain) was captured by sequencing in a study of T cell repertoires in cytomegalovirus infection. Study information: Indications came from public TCR beta signatures; they pointed to CMV infection and to a matching HLA type.

The CDR3 spans 19 residues. After removal of 1 base from V and 4 bases from J, the junction contained 18 bases not matched to a gene. MiXCR, run by TCRdb on the reads, gives a single entry per CDR3 protein. The data hold about 140,000 distinct CDR3 sequences, with 5% to 6.5% observed a single time. In its sample, this clonotype was seen many times. Its antigen is currently unknown. Study conclusions and caveats: It was HLA-C-restricted CMV-specific TCR beta clonotypes that dominated the response ex vivo. Based on cumulative public TCR beta family frequency, carriers of CMV plus the relevant HLA were identified.

The V gene is TRBV12-3 or TRBV12-4, the J gene TRBJ1-1; 7 positions match TRBD1. The source is a human donor in good health (CMV status not recorded). Some clones in this sample may be carry-over from other donors' samples. Sequencing was performed on PBMCs. CDR3: CASSLVGALILQGGTEAFF. CDR3 nucleotide sequence: TGTGCCAGCAGTTTAGTGGGGGCGCTTATCCTGCAGGGGGGCACTGAAGCTTTCTTT.